This T cell receptor beta chain was observed in a study of blood T cell repertoires in COVID-19. At the level of the study: COVID-19 samples, acute and convalescent, were from the United States, Italy and Spain. T cells, B-cell-depleted T cells, or PBMCs supplied cDNA or gDNA.

This clone was counted a single time. Original handling: Amplification from reference gene primers served as the basis for estimated nucleated cell counts. Assay used: immunoSEQ multiplex PCR; TCRdb lists only in-frame clones, some missing. Clonal size and the V and J genes are those of that table, whereas D and trimming came from the DNA. The data contain 250,000 to 300,000 clones, approximately 85% of them singletons. The source of this sequence is a woman aged 65 to 85 with acute or convalescent COVID-19. Sequenced input: peripheral blood.

CDR3 amino acids: CASGGGNRAITDTQYF. CDR3 DNA sequence: TGTGCCAGCGGGGGCGGCAACAGAGCTATCACAGATACGCAGTATTTT. The V call is TRBV9, the J call TRBJ2-3, with a possible D match to TRBD1 (6 bases). Germline CDR1 is SGDLS and CDR2 is YYNGEE. This CDR3 contains 16 residues. Trimming pared 7 bases from V and 2 bases from J, leaving 20 bases between.